Sequencing of this T cell receptor beta chain was carried out in a study of CD8 T cells in ankylosing spondylitis (dated by TCRdb to the late 2010s). In the study overall: The study set out to find disease-linked TCR variants by profiling T cell receptor beta repertoires in ankylosing spondylitis patients and healthy donors. In total, the full study cohort was made up of 95 to 110 healthy donors and approximately 24 ankylosing spondylitis patients. Peripheral blood was sampled, and synovial fluid was also collected from ankylosing spondylitis patients.

In regard to this clonotype: What this receptor recognizes is not known. No base qualities exist here, and no much larger clone lies one base off it.

Beyond this particular receptor, the publication reports: A CD8+ phenotype was shown by the disease-linked clones, which were found at relatively low frequencies in peripheral blood. The disease-linked clones were reported to be significantly enriched in matched synovial fluid samples from ankylosing spondylitis patients. Blood from ankylosing spondylitis patients appeared to be characterized by a TCR beta motif made up of seven or eight highly homologous amino acid variants. Some motif variants were previously reported in synovial fluid and blood of reactive arthritis patients, suggesting common disease-initiation mechanisms.

The CDR3 contains 16 residues, cysteine and phenylalanine counted. Only the CDR3 part of the read is kept: 48 bases, read in frame from the first base. From the germline V gene (reference sequence), CDR1 is LNHNV and CDR2 is YYDKDF. Relative to germline, V is 4 bases shorter and J is 2 bases shorter, with 16 bases between their ends. TCRdb lists the instrument as Illumina HiSeq 2500. TCR beta libraries were prepared by quantitative 5'-RACE with molecular barcodes. Processing in the source paper ran as follows. A new computational method, built on a probabilistic model of VDJ rearrangement, was used to identify disease-linked TCR variants. The public sequencing data were trimmed at Q25 with fastp and processed into clonotypes with MiXCR by TCRdb, which kept only in-frame beta chains. For every CDR3 protein sequence, its rows merge into one entry that carries the most common genes and DNA. These V and J calls derive from TCRdb rather than the authors' analysis. The sample profile shows about 250,000 distinct CDR3 sequences; roughly 32% of them were found once. The ten largest clones represent approximately 4% of the sample.

Sequencing used blood, either unsorted or a sorted T cell fraction (not recorded which). The chain joins TRBV15 to TRBJ2-3; a tentative D match to TRBD1 spans 6 bases. The clonotype originates from a male donor with ankylosing spondylitis or in good health (not recorded which). The CDR3 reads as follows: CATSTFPGQVTDTQYF. DNA sequence: TGTGCCACCAGCACTTTCCCGGGACAAGTCACAGATACGCAGTATTTT.